This T cell receptor (beta chain) was profiled in a study of chemoradiotherapy in HPV16-positive cancers. Study in general: Candidate HPV-specific T-cell clones and common TCR motifs came from functional assays in two HPV16-positive patients.

Data came from immunoSEQ multiplex PCR; TCRdb stores just in-frame clones and leaves some out. Among about 36,000 clones listed, 80% to 95% were seen once. Concerning this clone itself: Its target is not known.

Regarding the study as a whole: In HPV16-positive patients, HPV-responsive T-cell expansion tracked better recurrence-free survival. Functional assays defining HPV-specific T cells used only two HPV16-positive patients. During treatment, candidate HPV-specific clones and E7-related motifs expanded in tumor.

This receptor was obtained from a human donor with HPV-associated anogenital cancer. Specimen: blood, collected from a patient who underwent chemoradiotherapy.

CDR3 region: CASSLGRGGGQPQHF. DNA for the CDR3: TGTGCCAGCAGCTTAGGGCGGGGAGGAGGACAGCCCCAGCATTTT. The V gene is TRBV11-2, the J gene TRBJ1-5, with unresolved D. The V and J ends lost 1 base and 7 bases respectively, with 14 bases between them. The CDR3 length is 15 residues. Germline CDR1 reads SGHAT; CDR2 reads FQNNGV.